This passage covers 25 T cell receptor beta chains from one sample sequenced in a study of T cells expressing NK-cell markers. TCRdb reworked the 5' RACE reads into one entry per CDR3 protein, no DNA. This sample's clone table lists roughly 300,000 distinct CDR3 sequences. Sequences were obtained from blood T cells: a sorted CD56 or NKG2C T cell subset, CD4+ or CD8+ T cells, or bulk PBMC T cells (not recorded which). Receptors originate from a woman aged 18-70 years in good health.

The chain uses TRBV28 and TRBJ2-7; the TRBD2 assignment by TCRdb is unverifiable without DNA. Germline V lookup: CDR1 MDHEN, CDR2 SYDVKM. This CDR3 region has 17 residues. The chain's CDR3 is CASSLGTSSSIRREQYF.

The J gene is TRBJ2-5, the V gene TRBV11-3; the TCRdb D gene call, TRBD2, has no DNA to confirm it. CDR1 SGHNT and CDR2 YENEEA come from the germline V gene. This CDR3 contains 14 residues. CDR3 protein: CASSRTSGQETQYF.

The chain recombines TRBV7-2 with TRBJ1-6; TCRdb names TRBD1, which stays unverified in the absence of DNA. CDR3 length: 17 amino acids. The germline V gene encodes CDR1 SGHTA and CDR2 FQGNSA. CDR3 region: CASSLALLPGDNSPLHF.

The CDR3 sequence: CASSQDVEGGNTIYF. This chain uses TRBV4-3 with TRBJ1-3. The CDR3 loop spans 15 amino acids. Germline loops: CDR1 LGHNA, CDR2 YSLEER.

The chain couples TRBV4-2 to TRBJ2-1; TCRdb's D gene call, TRBD1, goes unchecked for lack of DNA. There are 13 residues in the CDR3. CDR1 LGHNA and CDR2 YNFKEQ come from the germline V gene. The CDR3 protein is CASRPGKMNEQFF.

The genes are TRBV6-1 and TRBJ1-1; TCRdb lists TRBD1, though no DNA is available to test this call. Germline lookup yields CDR1 MNHNS and CDR2 SASEGT. The CDR3 loop spans 14 amino acids. This CDR3 is CASKPGQMNTEAFF.

This chain connects TRBV25-1 to TRBJ1-4; absent DNA, TCRdb's TRBD1 call cannot be checked. Germline V gene data show CDR1 as MGHDK and CDR2 as SYGVNS. The CDR3 spans 12 residues. The CDR3 loop is CASSGGAGKLFF.

The genes are TRBV7-2 and TRBJ2-5; TCRdb calls TRBD1, which cannot be checked without DNA. The germline gives CDR1 SGHTA, CDR2 FQGNSA. The CDR3 spans 12 residues. CDR3 region: CATGGGRETQYF.

This chain links TRBV29-1 with TRBJ1-2; lacking DNA, the TRBD1 call made by TCRdb goes unchecked. There are 12 residues in the CDR3. CDR1 is SQVTM, CDR2 ANQGSEA, per germline. CDR3 loop: CSGKDRVGGYTF.

The gene calls are TRBV4-3 and TRBJ2-3. The CDR3 covers 13 residues. Per germline, CDR1 LGHNA and CDR2 YSLEER. The CDR3 is CASSQDPTGTQYF.

The chain's CDR3 is CASSRAGGPLNEQFF. V and J are TRBV28 and TRBJ2-1; TCRdb's assignment of TRBD2 cannot be checked, as there is no DNA. The CDR3 consists of 15 residues. Germline V gene lookup returns CDR1 MDHEN and CDR2 SYDVKM.

The V and J genes are TRBV29-1 and TRBJ2-5. Germline V lookup: CDR1 SQVTM, CDR2 ANQGSEA. This CDR3 is built from 12 residues. This CDR3 is CSVDSRRETQYF. The full variable domain, with the rest looked up from reference TRBV29-1 and TRBJ2-5, is SAVISQKPSRDICQRGTSLTIQCQVDSQVTMMFWYRQQPGQSLTLIATANQGSEATYESGFVIDKFPISRPNLTFSTLTVSNMSPEDSSIYLCSVDSRRETQYFGPGTRLLVL.

CDR3 sequence: CASSYSGVRTYEQYF. This chain uses TRBV6-5 with TRBJ2-7. The CDR3 has 15 amino acids. Germline V gene sequence: CDR1 MNHEY, CDR2 SVGAGI.

The chain joins TRBV7-2 to TRBJ2-2; TCRdb outputs TRBD2, but without DNA this stays unchecked. Germline-derived CDR1 and CDR2 are SGHTA and FQGNSA. The CDR3 sequence is 16 residues long. The CDR3 reads CASSTEAGVLTGELFF.

The chain couples TRBV2 to TRBJ2-5; TCRdb's assignment of TRBD2 cannot be checked, as there is no DNA. This CDR3 comprises 15 residues. Germline CDR1 and CDR2: SNHLY and FYNNEI. The CDR3: CASRWRASGTETQYF. Based on the CDR3 plus reference TRBV2 and TRBJ2-5, the full variable domain is EPEVTQTPSHQVTQMGQEVILRCVPISNHLYFYWYRQILGQKVEFLVSFYNNEISEKSEIFDDQFSVERPDGSNFTLKIRSTKLEDSAMYFCASRWRASGTETQYFGPGTRLLVL.

The V call is TRBV7-2, the J call TRBJ2-1; TCRdb gives TRBD1 as the D gene, but with no DNA this cannot be confirmed. The CDR3 contains 13 residues. The V gene's germline CDR1 is SGHTA and CDR2 FQGNSA. CDR3 region: CASSSQGFNEQFF.

This chain connects TRBV9 to TRBJ2-7. CDR3 size: 14 residues. The germline V gene has CDR1 SGDLS and CDR2 YYNGEE. This CDR3 reads CASSVDYLPYEQYF. Drawing the rest from reference TRBV9 and TRBJ2-7, the complete variable domain is DSGVTQTPKHLITATGQRVTLRCSPRSGDLSVYWYQQSLDQGLQFLIQYYNGEERAKGNILERFSAQQFPDLHSELNLSSLELGDSALYFCASSVDYLPYEQYFGPGTRLTVT.

The chain employs TRBV28 and TRBJ1-1; TCRdb designates TRBD1, a call that cannot be tested without DNA. CDR3 length: 16 amino acids. Germline CDR1 MDHEN, CDR2 SYDVKM. The CDR3: CASIPGGVDMNTEAFF.

The rearrangement links TRBV6-1 to TRBJ2-7. The CDR3 has 14 residues. The germline V gene has CDR1 MNHNS and CDR2 SASEGT. The CDR3 sequence: CASIPYRDSYEQYF.

J is TRBJ2-3 and V is TRBV4-1; the TCRdb D gene call, TRBD2, has no DNA to confirm it. Germline CDR1 is MGHRA and CDR2 is YSYEKL. The CDR3 extends over 18 amino acids. The CDR3 loop reads CASSQETPRSGRTDTQYF.

The rearrangement uses TRBV5-5 and TRBJ2-2; the D gene TCRdb calls, TRBD2, cannot be checked with no DNA. Looked up from germline, CDR1 is SGHKS and CDR2 is YYEKEE (reference sequence). This CDR3 region has 16 residues. The chain's CDR3 is CASSPQGASGTGELFF.

The rearrangement uses TRBV7-2 and TRBJ2-7; TCRdb picks TRBD2, but there is no DNA to check that call. Germline CDR1 and CDR2: SGHTA and FQGNSA. The CDR3 runs 14 residues. CDR3 protein: CASSLTGPAYEQYF.

Here the CDR3 reads CASRGLRTQYF. The genes are TRBV28 and TRBJ2-3; TCRdb reports TRBD2, a call that lacks DNA to check it against. The germline CDR1 and CDR2 sequences are MDHEN and SYDVKM. The CDR3 covers 11 residues.

The V gene is TRBV7-9, the J gene TRBJ1-2; no DNA is available, so the TRBD1 call from TCRdb remains unchecked. The CDR3 contains 15 residues. CDR1 and CDR2 from the germline V gene are SEHNR and FQNEAQ (reference sequence). The CDR3 sequence: CASSTSDRLLGGYTF.

The J gene is TRBJ1-3, the V gene TRBV5-4; the TCRdb call, TRBD1, lacks DNA for checking. CDR3 length: 14 residues. Looked up from germline, CDR1 is SGHNT and CDR2 is YYREEE (reference sequence). The CDR3 sequence: CASTTGPSGNTIYF.